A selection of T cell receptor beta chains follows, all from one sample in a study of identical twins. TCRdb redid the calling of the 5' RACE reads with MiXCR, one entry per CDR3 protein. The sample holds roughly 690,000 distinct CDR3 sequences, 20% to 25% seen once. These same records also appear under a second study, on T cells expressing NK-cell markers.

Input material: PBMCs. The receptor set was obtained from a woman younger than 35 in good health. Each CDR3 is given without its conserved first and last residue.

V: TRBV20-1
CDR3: SARERRGPGGYT

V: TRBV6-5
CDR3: ASSYSLGGAKNIQY

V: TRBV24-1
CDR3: ATSDNRGGNEQF

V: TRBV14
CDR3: ASSPDRHPISYNEQF

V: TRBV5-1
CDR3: ASSLDLTGELF

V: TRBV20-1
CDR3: SARGTGSYEQY

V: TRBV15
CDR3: ATSRRRDSRETQY

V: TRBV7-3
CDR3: ASSLNRHDKNGYT

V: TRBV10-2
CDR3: ASRDSHYEQY

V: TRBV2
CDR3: ASSDLTSSYNEQF

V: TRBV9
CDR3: ASSVGMTLTGELF

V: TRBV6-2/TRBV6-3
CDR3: ASSYFAGSEKLF

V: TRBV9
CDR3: ASSVGGASGHTQY

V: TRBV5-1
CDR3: ASRTSVGQGWGYT

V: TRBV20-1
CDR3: SVRPELNEKLF

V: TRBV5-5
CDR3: ASSLEFTASYEQY

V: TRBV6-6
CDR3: ASSYPENTEAF

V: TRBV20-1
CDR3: SVPRGRGNSGYT

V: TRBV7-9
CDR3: ASSLVVGTGSYEQY

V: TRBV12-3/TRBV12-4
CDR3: ASSIIQTDNSPLH

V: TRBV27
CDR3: ASSNPSSAQETQY

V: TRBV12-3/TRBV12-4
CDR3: ASSSGQLTDTQY

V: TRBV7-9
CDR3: ASKAGDTDTQY

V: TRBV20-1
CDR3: SAGSPPAYEQY

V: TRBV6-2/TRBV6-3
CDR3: ASSARLSVNEQF

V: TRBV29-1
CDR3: SVGPTWTEQY

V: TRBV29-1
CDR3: SSGGSYNEQF

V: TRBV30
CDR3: AWRRTGVRGQAGANVLT

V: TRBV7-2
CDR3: ASSLHQGSGTQY

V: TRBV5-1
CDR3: ATSWLAGAPDTQY

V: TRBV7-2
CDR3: ASSLGNRDTGELF

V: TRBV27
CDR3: ASNPLRGASTDTQY